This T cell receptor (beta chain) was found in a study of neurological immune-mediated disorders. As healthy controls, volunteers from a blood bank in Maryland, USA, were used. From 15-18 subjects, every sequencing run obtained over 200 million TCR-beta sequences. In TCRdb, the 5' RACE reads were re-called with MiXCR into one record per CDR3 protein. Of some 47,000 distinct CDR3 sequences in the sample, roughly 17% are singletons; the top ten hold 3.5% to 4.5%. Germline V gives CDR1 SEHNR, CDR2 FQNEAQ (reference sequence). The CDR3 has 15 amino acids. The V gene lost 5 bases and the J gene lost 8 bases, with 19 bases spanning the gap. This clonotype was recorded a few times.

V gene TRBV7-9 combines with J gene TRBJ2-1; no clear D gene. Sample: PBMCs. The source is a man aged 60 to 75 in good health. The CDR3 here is CASSDNSRSWDEQFF. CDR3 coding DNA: TGTGCCAGCAGCGACAATAGCAGGAGCTGGGATGAGCAGTTCTTC.